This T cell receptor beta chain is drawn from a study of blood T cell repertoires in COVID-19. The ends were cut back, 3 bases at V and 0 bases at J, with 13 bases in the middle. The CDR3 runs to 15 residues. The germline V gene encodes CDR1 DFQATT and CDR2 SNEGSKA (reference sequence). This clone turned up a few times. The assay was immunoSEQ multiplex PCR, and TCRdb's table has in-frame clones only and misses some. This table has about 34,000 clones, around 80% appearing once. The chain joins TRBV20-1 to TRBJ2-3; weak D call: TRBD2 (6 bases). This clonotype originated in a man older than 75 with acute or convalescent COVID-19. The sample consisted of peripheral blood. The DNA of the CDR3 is TGCAGTGCTAGTGATAGGAGGGTTAGCACAGATACGCAGTATTTT. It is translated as CSASDRRVSTDTQYF.